Detailed here is one T cell receptor (beta chain). Sequencing used immunoSEQ multiplex PCR; TCRdb keeps in-frame clones, though not all of them. The profile shows about 200,000 clones, about 78% of them singletons. The sample belongs to a study of blood T cell repertoires in COVID-19. The CDR3 runs 14 residues. Unmatched junction bases numbered 8, after V lost 6 bases and J lost 9 bases. From germline, CDR1 is MNHEY and CDR2 SMNVEV (reference sequence). The source material was peripheral blood. This clonotype originated in a woman between 65 and 79 years old with acute or convalescent COVID-19. The V and J genes are TRBV27 and TRBJ1-6; TRBD1 matches at 7 bases. CDR3 coding DNA: TGTGCCAGCAGCCGAACAGGGGTTGGTTCACCCCTCCACTTT. This codes for CASSRTGVGSPLHF.